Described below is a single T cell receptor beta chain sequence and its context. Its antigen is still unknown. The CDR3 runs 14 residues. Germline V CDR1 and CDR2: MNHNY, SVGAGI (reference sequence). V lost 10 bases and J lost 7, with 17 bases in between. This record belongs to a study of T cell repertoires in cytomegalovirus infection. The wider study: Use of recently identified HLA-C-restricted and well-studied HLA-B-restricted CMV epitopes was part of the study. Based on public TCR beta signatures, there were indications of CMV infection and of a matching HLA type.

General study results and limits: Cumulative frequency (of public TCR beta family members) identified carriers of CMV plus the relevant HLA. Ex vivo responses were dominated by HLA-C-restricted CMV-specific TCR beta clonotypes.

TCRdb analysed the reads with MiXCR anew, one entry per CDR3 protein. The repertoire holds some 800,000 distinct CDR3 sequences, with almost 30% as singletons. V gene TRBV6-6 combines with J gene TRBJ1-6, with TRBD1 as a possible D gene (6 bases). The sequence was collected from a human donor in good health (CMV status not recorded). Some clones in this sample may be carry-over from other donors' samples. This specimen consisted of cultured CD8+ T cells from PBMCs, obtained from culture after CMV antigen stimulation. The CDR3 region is CAIQNRASNSPLHF. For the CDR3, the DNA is TGTGCCATTCAAAACAGGGCTAGCAATTCACCCCTCCACTTT.